The 10 T cell receptor beta chains in this list originate from one sample, sequenced in a study of cytomegalovirus exposure and HLA in healthy donors. Both 60 Vbeta primers and 13 Jbeta primers went into the PCR. Using immunoSEQ multiplex PCR, the repertoire was profiled, and TCRdb retains in-frame clones only, with some absent. This table has hundreds of thousands of clones, more than 75% appearing once. Sequencing used PBMCs. The receptors here all came from a male donor in good health and CMV-seronegative.

The CDR3 coding sequence is TGCGCCAGCAGCTTGGGTTATGGCCAGAAATACGAGCAGTACTTC. Translation gives CASSLGYGQKYEQYF. The V and J genes are TRBV5-1 and TRBJ2-7, with D unclear. Germline V gene lookup returns CDR1 SGHRS and CDR2 YFSETQ. The CDR3 length is 15 residues. V was trimmed by 0 bases and J by 4 bases, leaving 14 bases between them.

The chain couples TRBV6-1 to TRBJ1-5; D remains ambiguous. V gave up 6 bases and J gave up 10 bases, with 10 bases separating them. Germline V lookup: CDR1 MNHNS, CDR2 SASEGT. CDR3 length: 11 amino acids. CDR3 bases: TGTGCCAGCAGGATACGGTCCCCCCAGCATTTT. It is translated as CASRIRSPQHF.

V and J are TRBV6-6 and TRBJ2-7; no clear D. The CDR3 has 14 amino acids. CDR1 is MNHNY, CDR2 SVGAGI, per germline (reference sequence). V gave up 0 bases and J gave up 3 bases, with 9 bases separating them. The CDR3 loop reads CASSYSSRNYEQYF. The DNA for the CDR3 is TGTGCCAGCAGTTACTCGAGCAGGAACTACGAGCAGTACTTC.

The V gene is TRBV4-1, the J gene TRBJ2-1; TRBD2 agrees at 8 bases. Germline-derived CDR1 and CDR2 are MGHRA and YSYEKL. The CDR3 contains 16 residues. V gave up 1 base and J gave up 0 bases; unmatched junction bases: 2. The CDR3 bases are TGCGCCAGCAGCCAAGTCACTAGCGGCTCCTACAATGAGCAGTTCTTC. It is translated as CASSQVTSGSYNEQFF.

This clone was counted a single time. The chain employs TRBV7-9 and TRBJ1-1; tentative D call: TRBD1 (6 bases). The CDR3 consists of 17 residues. Germline CDR1 and CDR2: SEHNR and FQNEAQ (reference sequence). With 5 bases removed from V and 0 bases from J, the gap between germline ends came to 19 bases. The CDR3 nucleotides read TGTGCCAGCAGCCGAGCATTCCTAGGACAGATGAACACTGAAGCTTTCTTT. Residues: CASSRAFLGQMNTEAFF.

The chain recombines TRBV10-1 with TRBJ2-3, with TRBD2 identical over 8 bases. The trim removed 8 bases at V and 5 bases at J, leaving 9 bases unmatched. Germline CDR1 and CDR2: WNHNN and SYGVQD (reference sequence). The CDR3 sequence is 14 residues long. The CDR3 sequence is CASSSGSSGDTQYF. Here the CDR3 DNA reads TGCGCCAGCTCCAGCGGGAGTAGCGGAGATACGCAGTATTTT.

The V and J genes are TRBV4-2 and TRBJ2-2; TRBD2 matches at 11 bases. Per the germline V gene, CDR1 is LGHNA and CDR2 is YNFKEQ. J lost 0 bases, V lost 11 bases, and 11 bases had no gene match. This CDR3 has 17 amino acids. The CDR3: CASGLAGGIANTGELFF. The CDR3 bases are TGTGCCTCCGGGCTAGCGGGAGGCATCGCGAACACCGGGGAGCTGTTTTTT.

J is TRBJ1-1 and V is TRBV6-1; D gene uncertain. Trimming took 3 bases from V and 1 from J, leaving 12 bases between them. Germline V gives CDR1 MNHNS, CDR2 SASEGT. The CDR3 is 15 amino acids. Written as DNA, the CDR3 is TGTGCCAGCAGTGATTTGGGCAGTGCGAACACTGAAGCTTTCTTT. Amino acid sequence: CASSDLGSANTEAFF.

The chain is built from TRBV15 and TRBJ1-3; the match to TRBD1 covers 9 bases. The J segment lost 1 base and the V segment lost 5 bases, leaving 21 bases of the junction unmatched. CDR3 length: 21 amino acids. CDR1 is LNHNV, CDR2 YYDKDF, per germline (reference sequence). The CDR3 DNA follows: TGTGCCACCAGCGCGACGATCTCCCGGGACAGGGTGGGAAAGTCTGGAAACACCATATATTTT. It translates to CATSATISRDRVGKSGNTIYF.

In this sample, this clone turned up once. The chain joins TRBV5-6 to TRBJ2-1, with 14 positions matching TRBD2. Germline-derived CDR1 and CDR2 are SGHDT and YYEEEE. Trimming at V came to 2 bases and at J to 7 bases, leaving 2 bases not matched to a gene. This CDR3 has 15 residues. The CDR3 bases are TGTGCCAGCAGCTTCGGGACTAGCGGGAGAAATGAGCAGTTCTTC. This codes for CASSFGTSGRNEQFF.